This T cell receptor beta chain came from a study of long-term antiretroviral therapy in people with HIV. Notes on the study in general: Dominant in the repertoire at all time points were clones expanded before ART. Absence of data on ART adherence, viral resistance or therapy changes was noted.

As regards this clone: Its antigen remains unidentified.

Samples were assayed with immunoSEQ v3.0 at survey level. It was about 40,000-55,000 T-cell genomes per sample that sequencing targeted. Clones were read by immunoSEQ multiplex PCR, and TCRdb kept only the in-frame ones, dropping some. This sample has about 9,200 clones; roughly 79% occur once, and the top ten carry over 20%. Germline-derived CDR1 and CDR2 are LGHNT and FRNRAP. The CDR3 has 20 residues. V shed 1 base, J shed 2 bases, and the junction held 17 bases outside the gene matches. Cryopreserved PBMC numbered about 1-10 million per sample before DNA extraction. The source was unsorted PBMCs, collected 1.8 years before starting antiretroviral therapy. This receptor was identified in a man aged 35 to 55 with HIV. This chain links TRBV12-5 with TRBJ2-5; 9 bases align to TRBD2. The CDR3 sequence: CASGLGQIVTQREVQETQYF. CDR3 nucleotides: TGTGCTAGTGGTTTGGGGCAGATCGTTACCCAGCGGGAGGTTCAAGAGACCCAGTACTTC.